These T cell receptor beta chains were read from a single sample in a study of metastatic and nonmetastatic thyroid tumors. TCRdb re-processed the PCR reads through MiXCR. The sample contains tens of thousands of clones, about an eighth of which appear only once. The sample comprised blood. The source of these receptors is a female donor with papillary thyroid cancer or a benign thyroid nodule (not recorded which). Some clones in this sample may be carry-over from other donors' samples. Both conserved end residues are part of each CDR3. A D gene is named only where the DNA matches it firmly. Size is stated as once, few or many counts, or a class when the clone is expanded.

cdr3_length	v_call	j_call	clone_size	d_call	cdr3_nt	cdr3_aa
13	TRBV20-1	TRBJ1-1	many	.	TGCAGTGCTAGAGAGCCAGGGACGGCTGAAGCTTTCTTT	CSAREPGTAEAFF
15	TRBV4-3	TRBJ2-7	many	.	TGCGCCAGCAGCCAAGGGGCAGGGGTCTCCTACGAGCAGTACTTC	CASSQGAGVSYEQYF
14	TRBV5-5	TRBJ1-1	many	.	TGTGCCAGCAGCTTGGTGCCTATAGGGACTGAAGCTTTCTTT	CASSLVPIGTEAFF
15	TRBV12-3/TRBV12-4	TRBJ2-1	many	TRBD2	TGTGCCAGCAGGATTCCTAGCGGGCCTTACAATGAGCAGTTCTTC	CASRIPSGPYNEQFF
14	TRBV28	TRBJ2-7	many	.	TGTGCCAGCAGTTACAGGCCCTCCACCTACGAGCAGTACTTC	CASSYRPSTYEQYF
16	TRBV4-2	TRBJ2-4	many	TRBD2	TGTGCCAGCAGCCAAGATCAGTACGGGACTATAGACATTCAGTACTTC	CASSQDQYGTIDIQYF
15	TRBV28	TRBJ2-5	many	TRBD2	TGTGCCAGCAGTTTCGGAGTAGCGGGAGGAGAGACCCAGTACTTC	CASSFGVAGGETQYF
16	TRBV11-2	TRBJ2-2	many	TRBD2	TGTGCCAGCAGCTCGAGGATAGCGGGAGTAACCGGGGAGCTGTTTTTT	CASSSRIAGVTGELFF
11	TRBV6-1	TRBJ2-5	many	.	TGTGCCAGCAGCCCGCAAGAGACCCAGTACTTC	CASSPQETQYF
15	TRBV30	TRBJ1-5	many	TRBD1	TGTGCCTGGGACAGGGGCCCTGGGGGCAATCAGCCCCAGCATTTT	CAWDRGPGGNQPQHF
19	TRBV15	TRBJ1-6	many	.	TGTGCCACCAGCAGAGATAGTTTTAGGGACGCCTGGGGCAATTCACCCCTCCACTTT	CATSRDSFRDAWGNSPLHF
17	TRBV6-5	TRBJ2-1	many	TRBD2	TGTGCCAGCAGCCTGTCGATATTAGCGGGAGGTAGCAATGAGCAGTTCTTC	CASSLSILAGGSNEQFF
17	TRBV6-2/TRBV6-3	TRBJ2-7	many	TRBD2	TGTGCCAGCAGTTCCCTGACTAGCGGGAGGGCAGAGGACGAGCAGTACTTC	CASSSLTSGRAEDEQYF
13	TRBV2	TRBJ1-3	many	TRBD1	TGTGCCAGCAGTACAGGGGGTGGAAACACCATATATTTT	CASSTGGGNTIYF